The 5 T cell receptor beta chains below come from one sample, sequenced in a study of cytomegalovirus exposure and HLA in healthy donors. Researchers ran the PCR with 60 Vbeta and 13 Jbeta primers. The protocol was immunoSEQ multiplex PCR, while the TCRdb copy is restricted to in-frame clones and leaves out a portion. The table shows about 83,000 clones, with more than 80% occurring only once. Sequenced sample: PBMCs. These receptors originate from a woman aged 25 to 45 in good health and CMV-seronegative.

The chain couples TRBV7-2 to TRBJ1-2; no clear D gene. V lost 5 bases and J lost 8, with 15 bases in between. Germline V CDR1 and CDR2: SGHTA, FQGNSA. This CDR3 is 13 amino acids long. DNA for the CDR3: TGTGCCAGCAGCCTCTCGGGGATTAGGGGCTACACCTTC. Its protein product is CASSLSGIRGYTF.

The V call is TRBV4-1, the J call TRBJ1-3; a possible D gene is TRBD1 (6 bases). The length of the CDR3 is 18 residues. V lost 0 bases and J lost 1, with 16 bases in between. Germline lookup yields CDR1 MGHRA and CDR2 YSYEKL. The CDR3 sequence: CASSQDEFGGKSGNTIYF. The CDR3 DNA follows: TGCGCCAGCAGCCAAGATGAATTTGGGGGCAAGTCTGGAAACACCATATATTTT.

This chain links TRBV19 with TRBJ2-3; the match to TRBD2 covers 8 bases. V was pared by 3 bases and J by 4 bases, with 15 bases of the junction left unmatched. CDR3 size: 18 residues. The germline V gene encodes CDR1 LNHDA and CDR2 SQIVND (reference sequence). The CDR3 here is CASSISRSGRPRPDTQYF. CDR3 nucleotide sequence: TGTGCCAGTAGTATTTCCCGGAGCGGGAGACCCCGGCCAGATACGCAGTATTTT.

V is TRBV9 and J is TRBJ2-5; D unresolved. The V and J ends lost 1 base and 5 bases respectively, with 9 bases between them. Germline V CDR1 and CDR2: SGDLS, YYNGEE. The CDR3 length is 13 residues. The CDR3 sequence is CASSVQVAETQYF. The CDR3 bases are TGTGCCAGCAGCGTACAGGTGGCGGAGACCCAGTACTTC.

The chain recombines TRBV7-3 with TRBJ1-6; TRBD1 might be the D (5 bases). From germline, CDR1 is SGHTA and CDR2 FQGTGA. The ends were cut back, 5 bases at V and 15 bases at J, with 17 bases in the middle. This CDR3 has 13 amino acids. The DNA of the CDR3 is TGTGCCAGCAGCCCGGGACCGGCGCGGGGCCTCCACTTT. This codes for CASSPGPARGLHF.